The next 13 T cell receptor beta chains were all read from a single sample in a study of molecular identifiers for immune sequencing clone quantification. TCRdb itself ran the PCR reads through MiXCR, one entry per CDR3 protein. The table includes some 680,000 distinct CDR3 sequences, over 25% detected once. Sequencing was done on a sample of naive CD8+ T cells from blood, with Jurkat cell RNA spiked in. Indicated subset: FACS-sorted CD8+CD4-CCR7+CD45RA+ naive T cells. These receptor sequences come from a human donor in good health. Some libraries in this study had Jurkat cell RNA spiked in.

This clonotype turned up a few times. The chain carries TRBV15 and TRBJ1-1; possibly TRBD1 for D (6 bases). V was pared by 5 bases and J by 6 bases, with 16 bases between. This CDR3 is built from 14 residues. CDR1 and CDR2 from the germline V gene are LNHNV and YYDKDF (reference sequence). In nucleotides, the CDR3 is TGTGCCACCAGCCGAGGGGGGGGGTCGGCTGAAGCTTTCTTT. It encodes CATSRGGGSAEAFF. The whole variable domain, filled in from reference TRBV15 and TRBJ1-1, reads DAMVIQNPRYQVTQFGKPVTLSCSQTLNHNVMYWYQQKSSQAPKLLFHYYDKDFNNEADTPDNFQSRRPNTSFCFLDIRSPGLGDTAMYLCATSRGGGSAEAFFGQGTRLTVV.

In this sample, this clonotype turned up many times. The chain employs TRBV20-1 and TRBJ1-5; no clear D gene. V lost 0 bases, J lost 6 bases, and 6 bases lay in between. Germline values: CDR1 DFQATT, CDR2 SNEGSKA (reference sequence). The CDR3 sequence is 12 residues long. The CDR3 DNA reads TGCAGTGCTAGAGATGTTGGTCAGCCCCAGCATTTT. Its protein product is CSARDVGQPQHF.

The rearrangement uses TRBV12-3 or TRBV12-4 and TRBJ2-3; TRBD2 might be the D (5 bases). V lost 5 bases, J lost 2 bases, and 17 bases lay in between. The CDR3 is 16 amino acids. The CDR3 sequence: CASSPSLGGDTDTQYF. DNA for the CDR3: TGTGCCAGCAGTCCTAGCCTAGGTGGGGACACAGATACGCAGTATTTT.

This clonotype was observed at least ten times. The chain has TRBV9 and TRBJ1-1; D may be TRBD1 (6 bases). This CDR3 comprises 15 residues. Per germline, CDR1 SGDLS and CDR2 YYNGEE. Between the trimmed V and J ends, which lost 4 bases and 0 bases, there was a span of 13 bases. CDR3 in DNA: TGTGCCAGCAGCTTGGAGGACAGCATGAACACTGAAGCTTTCTTT. Amino acid sequence: CASSLEDSMNTEAFF.

V and J are TRBV12-5 and TRBJ2-7; no definite D call. Trimming left V 5 bases short and J 2 bases short, with 16 bases between. Germline V gene lookup returns CDR1 LGHNT and CDR2 FRNRAP. This CDR3 comprises 15 residues. CDR3 loop: CASGPSFNYAYEQYF. Here the CDR3 DNA reads TGTGCTAGTGGTCCCTCTTTCAATTACGCCTACGAGCAGTACTTC.

This clonotype was found a few times. The gene calls are TRBV25-1 and TRBJ1-2, with D possibly matching TRBD1 (5 bases). CDR1 and CDR2 (germline): MGHDK, SYGVNS. The CDR3 length is 15 residues. Deletions cut 2 bases from V and 6 bases from J, with 16 bases between. CDR3 amino acids: CASSEPAAGSDGYTF. In nucleotides, the CDR3 is TGTGCCAGCAGTGAACCCGCCGCAGGGAGCGATGGCTACACCTTC.

To note about this clonotype: Relative to the germline gene, one junction end is altered; a read error may explain this. The chain carries TRBV27 and TRBJ2-7; no firm D call. Germline V gene data show CDR1 as MNHEY and CDR2 as SMNVEV (reference sequence). CDR3 size: 13 residues. The CDR3 nucleotides are TGTGCCAGCATTTTATCCAGCTCCTACGAGCAGTACTTC. As protein: CASILSSSYEQYF.

This clonotype showed up many times. This chain joins TRBV12-3 or TRBV12-4 and TRBJ2-4; tentative D call: TRBD1 (7 bases). V lost 6 bases and J lost 6, with 15 bases in between. The CDR3 spans 14 residues. CDR3: CASSKGGTVNIQYF. CDR3 sequence (DNA): TGTGCCAGCAGCAAAGGGGGGACAGTAAACATTCAGTACTTC.

This clonotype showed up just a few times. The rearrangement uses TRBV5-4 and TRBJ2-5, with unresolved D. Germline CDR1 SGHNT, CDR2 YYREEE (reference sequence). The germline V and J ends were trimmed by 4 bases and 5 bases, with 24 bases remaining between them. The CDR3 length is 17 residues. CDR3 sequence (DNA): TGTGCCAGCAGCCGGGTCGGGTTGGGCCAGGACGAGGAGACCCAGTACTTC. Translating it yields CASSRVGLGQDEETQYF.

This chain joins TRBV27 and TRBJ2-5; D unclear. V was shortened by 2 bases and J by 13 bases, with 14 bases between the two germline ends. The CDR3 is 12 amino acids. CDR1 is MNHEY, CDR2 SMNVEV, per germline (reference sequence). This CDR3 is CASSLIGGGPYF. CDR3 DNA sequence: TGTGCCAGCAGTTTAATCGGTGGCGGCCCGTACTTC.

This clonotype came up many times. This rearrangement joins TRBV29-1 to TRBJ2-1; 10 bases align to TRBD2. Germline lookup yields CDR1 SQVTM and CDR2 ANQGSEA. The CDR3 totals 13 residues. V lost 7 bases and J lost 7; bases outside the gene matches: 7. The CDR3 sequence: CSALLAGVNEQFF. The CDR3, as DNA: TGCAGCGCGTTGCTAGCGGGAGTGAATGAGCAGTTCTTC.

This clonotype was recorded many times. The chain employs TRBV7-9 and TRBJ1-1; D is unresolved. V was cut by 1 base and J by 6 bases, with 6 bases left in between. The CDR3 consists of 12 residues. The germline CDR1 and CDR2 sequences are SEHNR and FQNEAQ (reference sequence). As DNA, the CDR3 is TGTGCCAGCAGCTTAGATGTCTCTGAAGCTTTCTTT. Its translation: CASSLDVSEAFF.

This chain connects TRBV7-9 to TRBJ2-7; 7 positions match TRBD1. The germline V gene encodes CDR1 SEHNR and CDR2 FQNEAQ (reference sequence). V gave up 1 base and J gave up 2 bases; unmatched junction bases: 5. The CDR3 length is 15 residues. The DNA for the CDR3 is TGTGCCAGCAGCTTAGGAGGGGGCACCGCCTACGAGCAGTACTTC. This encodes CASSLGGGTAYEQYF. Full variable domain (rest looked up from reference TRBV7-9 and TRBJ2-7): DTGVSQNPRHKITKRGQNVTFRCDPISEHNRLYWYRQTLGQGPEFLTYFQNEAQLEKSRLLSDRFSAERPKGSFSTLEIQRTEQGDSAMYLCASSLGGGTAYEQYFGPGTRLTVT.